One and the same sample provided the 20 T cell receptor beta chains below, sequenced in a study of blood T cell repertoires in COVID-19. Generated by immunoSEQ multiplex PCR, the TCRdb table keeps only in-frame clones and is missing some. The sample includes 350,000 or so clones, roughly nine tenths of them seen just once. The sequencing sample was made of peripheral blood. These receptors were taken from a woman aged 55 to 70 with COVID-19, enrolled during active disease.

The chain combines TRBV9 with TRBJ2-6, with TRBD2 matching 8 bases. Germline lookup yields CDR1 SGDLS and CDR2 YYNGEE. J was trimmed by 1 base and V by 4 bases; bases with no gene match: 4. The CDR3 is 16 residues long. CDR3 DNA: TGTGCCAGCAGCATCTTAGCGGGGTCTGGGGCCAACGTCCTGACTTTC. Encoded protein: CASSILAGSGANVLTF.

The genes are TRBV19 and TRBJ1-1; 8 bases line up with TRBD1. Germline CDR1 reads LNHDA; CDR2 reads SQIVND (reference sequence). This CDR3 is built from 16 residues. The V segment lost 7 bases and the J segment 5 bases; nucleotides outside the gene matches: 15. CDR3 DNA: TGTGCCAGTACCCAGATAGCAGGACAGGGTAAGACTGAAGCTTTCTTT. The encoded protein is CASTQIAGQGKTEAFF.

The chain combines TRBV19 with TRBJ2-7; 9 positions agree with TRBD1. Germline CDR1 reads LNHDA; CDR2 reads SQIVND (reference sequence). Trimming took 4 bases from V and 5 from J; bases not matched to a gene: 6. This CDR3 is built from 14 residues. CDR3 sequence: CASSTGTGYNEQYF. The CDR3 DNA sequence: TGTGCCAGTAGTACCGGGACAGGGTACAACGAGCAGTACTTC.

The chain links TRBV18 to TRBJ1-1; D ambiguous. The CDR3 is 13 residues long. Germline-derived CDR1 and CDR2 are KGHSH and LQKENI. The V and J ends lost 3 bases and 2 bases respectively, with 7 bases between them. The CDR3 DNA is TGTGCCAGCTCACCCGACATTAACACTGAAGCTTTCTTT. Protein: CASSPDINTEAFF.

This chain links TRBV7-8 with TRBJ1-1; 7 nucleotides agree with TRBD1. CDR1 SGHVS and CDR2 FQNEAQ come from the germline V gene. This CDR3 comprises 13 residues. Trimming took 6 bases from V and 6 from J; bases not matched to a gene: 7. The CDR3 region has the DNA TGTGCCAGCAGGCGACAGGGTTTATCTGAAGCTTTCTTT. It encodes CASRRQGLSEAFF.

In this sample, this clone turned up once. The rearrangement uses TRBV12-3 or TRBV12-4 and TRBJ2-5; a possible D gene is TRBD2 (6 bases). There are 12 residues in the CDR3. The V and J ends lost 3 bases and 7 bases respectively, with 9 bases between them. The CDR3 region is CASSFSGGTQYF. The CDR3 region has the DNA TGTGCCAGCAGTTTCTCCGGGGGGACCCAGTACTTC.

The chain recombines TRBV15 with TRBJ1-2; 8 nucleotides line up with TRBD1. Trimming cost V 2 bases and J 1 base; bases outside gene matches: 12. Germline V gene data show CDR1 as LNHNV and CDR2 as YYDKDF (reference sequence). The CDR3 is 18 amino acids. In DNA, the CDR3 is TGTGCCACCAGCAGACCCCGAGGGGCAGGGGGCGATAACTATGGCTACACCTTC. Encoded protein: CATSRPRGAGGDNYGYTF. Full variable domain (remainder filled in from reference TRBV15 and TRBJ1-2): DAMVIQNPRYQVTQFGKPVTLSCSQTLNHNVMYWYQQKSSQAPKLLFHYYDKDFNNEADTPDNFQSRRPNTSFCFLDIRSPGLGDTAMYLCATSRPRGAGGDNYGYTFGSGTRLTVV.

V and J are TRBV5-5 and TRBJ2-7; maybe TRBD2 (7 bases). CDR3 size: 16 residues. With 5 bases removed from V and 2 bases from J, the gap between germline ends came to 20 bases. CDR1 and CDR2 from the germline V gene are SGHKS and YYEKEE (reference sequence). Written as DNA, the CDR3 is TGTGCCAGCAGGGGGGGGCAGGGGAATAGCCCCTACGAGCAGTACTTC. Its protein product is CASRGGQGNSPYEQYF.

The chain combines TRBV15 with TRBJ1-1, with D maybe TRBD1 (5 bases). The V gene lost 0 bases and the J gene lost 2 bases, with 13 bases spanning the gap. Germline values: CDR1 LNHNV, CDR2 YYDKDF (reference sequence). The length of the CDR3 is 16 residues. The CDR3 region is CATSREVWGENTEAFF. The CDR3, as DNA: TGTGCCACCAGCAGAGAAGTTTGGGGCGAAAACACTGAAGCTTTCTTT.

This rearrangement joins TRBV6-5 to TRBJ1-1; D gene ambiguous. V was shortened by 9 bases and J by 4 bases, with 12 bases between the two germline ends. The CDR3 is made up of 12 amino acids. Per germline, CDR1 MNHEY and CDR2 SVGAGI. This CDR3 is CASQRASTEAFF. CDR3 DNA: TGTGCCAGTCAGAGGGCCAGCACTGAAGCTTTCTTT.

The chain couples TRBV9 to TRBJ2-7, with 8 bases identical to TRBD2. With 1 base clipped from V and 5 bases from J, the junction kept 5 bases outside the gene matches. This CDR3 comprises 14 residues. Germline values: CDR1 SGDLS, CDR2 YYNGEE. The DNA of the CDR3 is TGTGCCAGCAGCGTATTACCTAGCGGGCACGAGCAGTACTTC. Its protein product is CASSVLPSGHEQYF.

This chain links TRBV4-1 with TRBJ2-6, with TRBD1 identical over 9 bases. The CDR3 is 18 residues long. The J segment lost 2 bases and the V segment lost 3 bases, leaving 8 bases of the junction unmatched. Germline CDR1 and CDR2: MGHRA and YSYEKL. The CDR3 spells CASSHPPGTGTGANVLTF. DNA of the CDR3: TGCGCCAGCAGCCACCCGCCGGGGACAGGGACTGGGGCCAACGTCCTGACTTTC.

This chain joins TRBV6-1 and TRBJ2-7, with D possibly matching TRBD1 (7 bases). This CDR3 comprises 14 residues. Trimming took off 2 bases at V and 2 bases at J, with 10 bases between the two ends. Per the germline V gene, CDR1 is MNHNS and CDR2 is SASEGT. The CDR3 is CASSEQGGTYEQYF. CDR3 sequence (DNA): TGTGCCAGCAGTGAACAGGGGGGAACCTACGAGCAGTACTTC.

The CDR3 is CASSSTGYNEQFF. The DNA of the CDR3 is TGCGCCAGCAGCTCGACAGGCTACAATGAGCAGTTCTTC. V usage is TRBV5-1 and J usage is TRBJ2-1, with D possibly being TRBD1 (6 bases). Germline V gene lookup returns CDR1 SGHRS and CDR2 YFSETQ. The CDR3 loop spans 13 amino acids. Trimming removed 3 bases from V and 3 bases from J, with 7 bases in between.

The chain carries TRBV4-2 and TRBJ1-2, with 11 nucleotides matching TRBD1. CDR1 LGHNA and CDR2 YNFKEQ come from the germline V gene. V shed 0 bases and J 4 bases; nucleotides not matched to a gene: 4. This CDR3 is built from 16 residues. Here the CDR3 reads CASSQDGQGAVYGYTF. Written as DNA, the CDR3 is TGTGCCAGCAGCCAAGATGGACAGGGGGCGGTCTATGGCTACACCTTC.

The chain uses TRBV14 and TRBJ1-4; D is ambiguous. Per germline, CDR1 SGHDN and CDR2 FVKESK. V dropped 4 bases and J dropped 6 bases, with 12 bases sitting between them. The CDR3 has 14 residues. CDR3 in DNA: TGTGCCAGCAGCCGGGAGAGTTCGGATGAAAAACTGTTTTTT. It encodes CASSRESSDEKLFF. Looking up the rest from reference TRBV14 and TRBJ1-4 gives the full variable domain: EAGVTQFPSHSVIEKGQTVTLRCDPISGHDNLYWYRRVMGKEIKFLLHFVKESKQDESGMPNNRFLAERTGGTYSTLKVQPAELEDSGVYFCASSRESSDEKLFFGSGTQLSVL.

This sequence joins TRBV3-1 (or the pseudogene TRBV3-2) and TRBJ1-2; D uncertain. The germline CDR1 and CDR2 sequences are LGHDT and YNNKEL (reference sequence). Deletions cut 2 bases from V and 8 bases from J, with 9 bases between. The CDR3 runs 12 residues. The DNA for the CDR3 is TGTGCCAGCAGCCAACTTAATTTGGGCTACACCTTC. It codes for CASSQLNLGYTF.

The chain links TRBV7-8 to TRBJ2-7; 7 bases match TRBD1. Germline CDR1 reads SGHVS; CDR2 reads FQNEAQ. V shed 5 bases and J 3 bases; nucleotides not matched to a gene: 10. This CDR3 is built from 15 residues. DNA for the CDR3: TGTGCCAGCAGCCAGCGACACGGGACAGTCTACGAGCAGTACTTC. This sequence encodes CASSQRHGTVYEQYF.

This clone is a singleton in its sample. The chain uses TRBV2 and TRBJ2-2; D perhaps matches TRBD2 (5 bases). The germline V gene has CDR1 SNHLY and CDR2 FYNNEI. CDR3 size: 14 residues. V shed 6 bases and J shed 6 bases, with 14 bases lying between them. The DNA of the CDR3 is TGTGCCAGCAGGGGAGTTAGCGCCCCCGGGGAGCTGTTTTTT. Its translation is CASRGVSAPGELFF.

The chain links TRBV7-8 to TRBJ2-7, with TRBD2 matching over 15 bases. Germline lookup yields CDR1 SGHVS and CDR2 FQNEAQ. The CDR3 totals 17 residues. V lost 1 base, J lost 4 bases, and 5 bases stayed unmatched. This CDR3 reads CASSLEWTSGGGYEQYF. The CDR3 DNA sequence: TGTGCCAGCAGCTTAGAGTGGACTAGCGGGGGGGGATACGAGCAGTACTTC.